Included here is one T cell receptor (beta chain) sequence, with context. This study enrolled people aged roughly 18 to 90 from 24 US geographic areas. CDR1 is SGHTA, CDR2 FQGNSA, per germline. V lost 4 bases and J lost 0, with 12 bases in between. The CDR3 has 15 residues. The data belong to a study of blood T cell repertoires in COVID-19. Study-level information: Acute-phase and convalescent COVID-19 samples originated in the United States, Italy and Spain. Nucleic acid was either cDNA or gDNA, and it came from T cells, B-cell-depleted T cells, or PBMCs.

Some clones are missing from TCRdb's copy, which holds only in-frame ones; the method was immunoSEQ multiplex PCR. This sample has roughly 130,000 clones, with approximately 86% found just once. This clonotype was obtained from a woman aged 45-65 years who had recovered from COVID-19. The sequencing sample was made of PBMCs or T cells enriched from blood (not recorded which). The chain links TRBV7-2 to TRBJ1-2; D might be TRBD1 (5 bases). Here the CDR3 reads CASSSNPTANYGYTF. Written as DNA, the CDR3 is TGTGCCAGCAGCTCAAACCCGACAGCTAACTATGGCTACACCTTC.